The next 26 T cell receptor beta chains were all read from a single sample in a study of blood T cell repertoires in COVID-19. The protocol was immunoSEQ multiplex PCR, while the TCRdb copy is restricted to in-frame clones and leaves out a portion. Of more than 250,000 clones in the sample, around 86% were seen once. The source material was peripheral blood. The source is a man aged 18 to 30 with active or convalescent COVID-19.

The chain couples TRBV2 to TRBJ1-5; D may be TRBD1 (6 bases). The V end was cut by 7 bases, the J end by 7 bases, with 14 bases between. The CDR3 contains 13 residues. Germline lookup yields CDR1 SNHLY and CDR2 FYNNEI. CDR3 DNA: TGTGCCAGCACCATGGACAGTCCCCAGCCCCAGCATTTT. Translated, it gives CASTMDSPQPQHF.

V gene TRBV29-1 combines with J gene TRBJ1-1, with TRBD1 identical over 8 bases. The CDR3 spans 19 residues. V shed 3 bases and J 0 bases; nucleotides not matched to a gene: 18. Germline-derived CDR1 and CDR2 are SQVTM and ANQGSEA. The CDR3 DNA is TGCAGCGTTGAGTATCCCGGGGAGCAGGGGGCATGGGTGAACACTGAAGCTTTCTTT. Amino acid sequence: CSVEYPGEQGAWVNTEAFF.

The J gene is TRBJ2-1, the V gene TRBV4-3; D possibly corresponds to TRBD2 (6 bases). Germline V lookup: CDR1 LGHNA, CDR2 YSLEER. The CDR3 totals 16 residues. V dropped 0 bases and J dropped 4 bases, with 13 bases sitting between them. The CDR3 nucleotides read TGCGCCAGCAGCCAAGATAGGAGGGAAGGGTACAATGAGCAGTTCTTC. It is translated as CASSQDRREGYNEQFF.

The rearrangement joins TRBV19 to TRBJ2-2; D possibly corresponds to TRBD2 (6 bases). Germline assignment: CDR1 LNHDA and CDR2 SQIVND (reference sequence). The CDR3 is made up of 17 amino acids. The V and J ends lost 3 bases and 0 bases respectively, with 14 bases between them. The CDR3 sequence is CASSMPTRGTNTGELFF. The DNA for the CDR3 is TGTGCCAGTAGTATGCCGACCCGGGGGACGAACACCGGGGAGCTGTTTTTT.

J is TRBJ1-1 and V is TRBV10-3; the D is unclear. The CDR3 has 13 amino acids. V lost 4 bases to trimming and J lost 2 bases, with 8 bases between them. Per the germline V gene, CDR1 is ENHRY and CDR2 is SYGVKD. The CDR3 DNA sequence: TGTGCCATCAGTGGCTGGCTCAACACTGAAGCTTTCTTT. Its translation is CAISGWLNTEAFF.

The genes are TRBV7-6 and TRBJ2-5; 9 bases line up with TRBD2. Trimming took 5 bases from V and 1 from J; bases not matched to a gene: 11. This CDR3 is built from 17 residues. Germline V gene sequence: CDR1 SGHVS, CDR2 FNYEAQ. Here the CDR3 reads CASSRTPLAGSQETQYF. DNA of the CDR3: TGTGCCAGCAGCCGAACTCCTCTAGCGGGGTCCCAAGAGACCCAGTACTTC.

The chain's CDR3 is CASSLVRGTEAFF. CDR3 nucleotide sequence: TGTGCCAGCAGCTTGGTGAGGGGGACCGAAGCTTTCTTT. The chain links TRBV5-6 to TRBJ1-1; a weak D match, TRBD1 (6 bases). CDR1 and CDR2 from the germline V gene are SGHDT and YYEEEE. Trimming took 0 bases from V and 8 from J, leaving 11 bases between them. The CDR3 spans 13 residues.

This chain uses TRBV4-1 with TRBJ2-2; the D gene is possibly TRBD2 (5 bases). CDR1 is MGHRA, CDR2 YSYEKL, per germline. Trimming removed 1 base at V and 3 bases at J, with 9 bases between. This CDR3 spans 15 amino acids. The CDR3 protein is CASSQGEPHTGELFF. CDR3 sequence (DNA): TGCGCCAGCAGCCAAGGGGAGCCACACACCGGGGAGCTGTTTTTT.

The J gene is TRBJ1-5, the V gene TRBV19, with D unresolved. Trimming removed 2 bases from V and 5 bases from J, with 7 bases in between. The CDR3 loop spans 13 amino acids. Per germline, CDR1 LNHDA and CDR2 SQIVND (reference sequence). The DNA of the CDR3 is TGTGCCAGTAGTATAAACAGTCATCAGCCCCAGCATTTT. This sequence encodes CASSINSHQPQHF.

The J gene is TRBJ1-6, the V gene TRBV6-1; 8 nucleotides agree with TRBD1. The V and J ends lost 1 base and 9 bases, in that order; junction bases with no gene match: 5. Germline-derived CDR1 and CDR2 are MNHNS and SASEGT. This CDR3 contains 15 residues. CDR3: CASSEVTGDLSPLHF. The CDR3 DNA reads TGTGCCAGCAGTGAAGTGACAGGGGACCTTTCACCCCTCCACTTT.

J is TRBJ2-7 and V is TRBV6-6, with 7 bases aligning to TRBD1. CDR1 is MNHNY and CDR2 is SVGAGI in the germline V gene (reference sequence). The CDR3 extends over 13 amino acids. The J segment lost 5 bases and the V segment lost 5 bases, leaving 6 bases of the junction unmatched. CDR3 region: CASSPDRVHEQYF. CDR3 DNA: TGTGCCAGCAGTCCCGACAGGGTCCACGAGCAGTACTTC.

The V call is TRBV28, the J call TRBJ1-6; D is uncertain. Between the trimmed V and J ends, which lost 6 bases and 7 bases, there was a span of 13 bases. The CDR3 is made up of 14 amino acids. CDR1 is MDHEN and CDR2 is SYDVKM in the germline V gene. The CDR3 reads CASSKEQTNSPLHF. The CDR3 DNA reads TGTGCCAGCAGCAAAGAACAGACCAATTCACCCCTCCACTTT.

This clone has just a few counts. The V call is TRBV3-1 (or the pseudogene TRBV3-2), the J call TRBJ1-2, with D perhaps matching TRBD1 (5 bases). This CDR3 is 12 amino acids long. The V end lost 3 bases, the J end lost 7 bases, and 9 bases lay between the germline ends. The germline V gene has CDR1 LGHDT and CDR2 YNNKEL (reference sequence). This CDR3 is CASSQQGFGYTF. DNA of the CDR3: TGTGCCAGCAGCCAGCAGGGTTTTGGCTACACCTTC.

The chain employs TRBV14 and TRBJ2-5; 7 positions match TRBD2. Germline-derived CDR1 and CDR2 are SGHDN and FVKESK. The CDR3 consists of 16 residues. With 1 base clipped from V and 5 bases from J, the junction kept 10 bases outside the gene matches. This chain's CDR3 is CASSQVTAGVWETQYF. Here the CDR3 DNA reads TGTGCCAGCAGCCAAGTGACTGCGGGAGTGTGGGAGACCCAGTACTTC. Complete variable domain (other parts from reference TRBV14 and TRBJ2-5): EAGVTQFPSHSVIEKGQTVTLRCDPISGHDNLYWYRRVMGKEIKFLLHFVKESKQDESGMPNNRFLAERTGGTYSTLKVQPAELEDSGVYFCASSQVTAGVWETQYFGPGTRLLVL.

The chain joins TRBV3-1 (or the pseudogene TRBV3-2) to TRBJ2-3; 9 positions match TRBD2. V lost 4 bases, J lost 11 bases, and 7 bases stayed unmatched. Looked up from germline, CDR1 is LGHDT and CDR2 is YNNKEL (reference sequence). CDR3 size: 13 residues. The CDR3 nucleotides read TGTGCCAGCAGCCTGCGGGAGGGCCGCGGGCAGTATTTT. This gives the protein CASSLREGRGQYF.

CDR3 sequence reads: CSALVPGSLWQGYTF. The CDR3 nucleotides read TGCAGCGCCCTGGTCCCAGGATCACTCTGGCAAGGCTACACCTTC. The chain recombines TRBV29-1 with TRBJ1-2; D not resolved. The germline CDR1 and CDR2 sequences are SQVTM and ANQGSEA. Trimming took off 7 bases at V and 8 bases at J, with 26 bases between the two ends. This CDR3 has 15 residues.

J is TRBJ1-6 and V is TRBV3-1 (or the pseudogene TRBV3-2); 7 positions match TRBD1. CDR1 is LGHDT, CDR2 YNNKEL, per germline (reference sequence). The CDR3 is 14 residues long. The ends lost 3 bases at V and 4 bases at J; junction bases unmatched: 0. For the CDR3, the DNA is TGTGCCAGCAGCCAGGGACAGTATAATTCACCCCTCCACTTT. Its protein is CASSQGQYNSPLHF.

This clone occurred once. The V gene is TRBV6-5, the J gene TRBJ2-2; TRBD1 matches at 7 bases. Germline values: CDR1 MNHEY, CDR2 SVGAGI. With 0 bases clipped from V and 7 bases from J, the junction kept 8 bases outside the gene matches. The CDR3 covers 16 residues. The CDR3 DNA reads as TGTGCCAGCAGTTACTCGGGAGACAGGGTCGTCGGGGAGCTGTTTTTT. It is translated as CASSYSGDRVVGELFF.

This chain uses TRBV2 with TRBJ2-5; D perhaps matches TRBD2 (5 bases). CDR1 is SNHLY and CDR2 is FYNNEI in the germline V gene. The CDR3 totals 10 residues. Trimming removed 4 bases at V and 12 bases at J, with 9 bases between. CDR3 region: CASSGRGEYF. CDR3 bases: TGTGCCAGCAGTGGTCGGGGAGAGTACTTC.

The V call is TRBV6-5, the J call TRBJ2-2; D perhaps matches TRBD1 (6 bases). The length of the CDR3 is 14 residues. Per the germline V gene, CDR1 is MNHEY and CDR2 is SVGAGI. V lost 6 bases and J 2 bases, leaving 10 bases between the germline ends. CDR3: CASRRDTNTGELFF. In DNA, the CDR3 is TGTGCCAGCAGACGGGACACCAACACCGGGGAGCTGTTTTTT.

The CDR3 reads CASRGRGQTDEKLFF. In DNA form, the CDR3 reads TGTGCCAGCAGGGGACGGGGACAGACAGATGAAAAACTGTTTTTT. The rearrangement joins TRBV21-1 to TRBJ1-4; the table gives TRBD1 as D, unverified against the DNA. TRBV21-1 is a recognized pseudogene. This CDR3 has 15 amino acids.

The chain joins TRBV6-2 or TRBV6-3 to TRBJ2-1; D perhaps matches TRBD1 (5 bases). V lost 6 bases and J lost 2, with 17 bases in between. The germline V gene has CDR1 MNHEY and CDR2 SVGEGT. The CDR3 is made up of 16 amino acids. The CDR3 DNA reads TGTGCCAGCAGCCATGGACCGACAGAGACCTACAATGAGCAGTTCTTC. Residues: CASSHGPTETYNEQFF.

The chain couples TRBV7-3 to TRBJ1-6; D unresolved. V lost 5 bases, J lost 9 bases, and 11 bases lay in between. The germline V gene has CDR1 SGHTA and CDR2 FQGTGA. The CDR3 extends over 13 amino acids. CDR3 bases: TGTGCCAGCAGCGTCGGGGAACTTTCACCCCTCCACTTT. This gives the protein CASSVGELSPLHF.

V usage is TRBV14 and J usage is TRBJ1-2, with D possibly being TRBD1 (5 bases). CDR3 length: 13 amino acids. V lost 3 bases and J 6 bases, leaving 11 bases between the germline ends. The germline gives CDR1 SGHDN, CDR2 FVKESK. CDR3 nucleotide sequence: TGTGCCAGCAGCCAGGAAGACAGAGATGGCTACACCTTC. It encodes CASSQEDRDGYTF.

The rearrangement links TRBV2 to TRBJ1-2, with D perhaps TRBD1 (6 bases). V lost 7 bases and J 6 bases, leaving 24 bases between the germline ends. Looked up from germline, CDR1 is SNHLY and CDR2 is FYNNEI. The CDR3 has 16 residues. The CDR3, as DNA: TGTGCCAGCAACCCAGGGACCATGGACAGACTCCATGGCTACACCTTC. Translated: CASNPGTMDRLHGYTF.

The rearrangement links TRBV5-4 to TRBJ2-5, with D perhaps matching TRBD2 (6 bases). Trimming took off 5 bases at V and 0 bases at J, with 14 bases between the two ends. The CDR3 extends over 15 amino acids. In germline, CDR1 is SGHNT, CDR2 YYREEE (reference sequence). As DNA, the CDR3 is TGTGCCAGCAGTCCCGCGGGGAGCTACCAAGAGACCCAGTACTTC. It yields the protein CASSPAGSYQETQYF.